The 18 T cell receptor beta chains reported below all come from one sample, sequenced in a study of T cell responses to AZD1222 COVID-19 vaccine. Clones were read by immunoSEQ multiplex PCR, and TCRdb kept only the in-frame ones, dropping some. The sample has roughly 120,000 clones, around 81% seen once. The source material was peripheral blood, sampled on day 0 of AZD1222 vaccination. The receptors derive from an adult in good health.

This sequence joins TRBV18 and TRBJ2-5; D is undetermined. Deletions cut 0 bases from V and 5 bases from J, with 7 bases between. CDR1 and CDR2 from the germline V gene are KGHSH and LQKENI. The CDR3 runs to 13 residues. CDR3 DNA sequence: TGTGCCAGCTCACCACCGGCGCGGGAGACCCAGTACTTC. As protein: CASSPPARETQYF.

The rearrangement uses TRBV7-2 and TRBJ2-2; TRBD2 agrees at 11 bases. This CDR3 is built from 16 residues. CDR1 is SGHTA, CDR2 FQGNSA, per germline. The V gene end was trimmed by 1 base and the J gene end by 6 bases; junction bases not matched to a gene: 4. The CDR3 nucleotides are TGTGCCAGCAGCTTAGTTGGGACTAGCGGCGCCGGGGAGCTGTTTTTT. Translating it yields CASSLVGTSGAGELFF.

In this sample, this clone turned up once. V usage is TRBV7-2 and J usage is TRBJ1-2, with 11 bases aligning to TRBD1. This CDR3 is 15 amino acids long. Germline CDR1 and CDR2: SGHTA and FQGNSA. With 5 bases clipped from V and 4 bases from J, the junction kept 6 bases outside the gene matches. The CDR3 DNA sequence: TGTGCCAGCAGCCCCCGGACAGGGGGCGGCTATGGCTACACCTTC. Translation gives CASSPRTGGGYGYTF.

This rearrangement joins TRBV30 to TRBJ1-6, with TRBD1 identical over 7 bases. The J segment lost 10 bases and the V segment lost 0 bases, leaving 6 bases of the junction unmatched. The CDR3 length is 14 residues. From germline, CDR1 is GTSNPN and CDR2 SVGIG (reference sequence). The CDR3 spells CAWSVVQGRSPLHF. In DNA form, the CDR3 reads TGTGCCTGGAGTGTAGTACAGGGGAGGTCACCCCTCCACTTT. The full variable domain, its missing parts supplied by reference TRBV30 and TRBJ1-6, is SQTIHQWPATLVQPVGSPLSLECTVEGTSNPNLYWYRQAAGRGLQLLFYSVGIGQISSEVPQNLSASRPQDRQFILSSKKLLLSDSGFYLCAWSVVQGRSPLHFGNGTRLTVT.

CDR3 amino acids: CASSSGERETQYF. CDR3 nucleotides: TGCGCCAGCAGCTCAGGAGAACGGGAGACCCAGTACTTC. The chain links TRBV5-1 to TRBJ2-5; D ambiguous. This CDR3 contains 13 residues. Germline CDR1 and CDR2: SGHRS and YFSETQ. The germline V and J ends were trimmed by 3 bases and 5 bases, with 11 bases remaining between them. Supplemented by reference TRBV5-1 and TRBJ2-5, the full variable domain reads KAGVTQTPRYLIKTRGQQVTLSCSPISGHRSVSWYQQTPGQGLQFLFEYFSETQRNKGNFPGRFSGRQFSNSRSEMNVSTLELGDSALYLCASSSGERETQYFGPGTRLLVL.

This clone was counted a single time. This rearrangement joins TRBV11-2 to TRBJ2-1, with D unclear. Per the germline V gene, CDR1 is SGHAT and CDR2 is FQNNGV. Trimming shortened V by 5 bases and J by 7 bases, and 12 bases separated the two germline ends. The CDR3 loop spans 13 amino acids. CDR3 bases: TGTGCCAGCAGCCCAGGTAGGGCGAATGAGCAGTTCTTC. Its protein product is CASSPGRANEQFF.

The chain uses TRBV7-2 and TRBJ2-4; TRBD2 matches 15 bases. Per the germline V gene, CDR1 is SGHTA and CDR2 is FQGNSA. V gave up 5 bases and J gave up 5 bases; unmatched junction bases: 7. This CDR3 is 17 amino acids long. The CDR3 sequence: CASSAGLAGGPQNIQYF. The CDR3 DNA sequence: TGTGCCAGCAGCGCTGGACTAGCGGGAGGGCCTCAAAACATTCAGTACTTC.

V gene TRBV6-5 combines with J gene TRBJ2-7; 8 nucleotides agree with TRBD1. CDR1 is MNHEY, CDR2 SVGAGI, per germline. The CDR3 has 13 amino acids. The V gene end was trimmed by 6 bases and the J gene end by 4 bases; junction bases not matched to a gene: 5. CDR3 in amino acids: CASSGDRLYEQYF. CDR3 nucleotide sequence: TGTGCCAGCAGCGGGGACAGGCTGTACGAGCAGTACTTC.

The chain's CDR3 is CASSRTSGSGRETQYF. The CDR3 region has the DNA TGTGCCAGCAGCCGGACTAGCGGGAGCGGGCGAGAGACCCAGTACTTC. This chain joins TRBV5-4 and TRBJ2-5; 13 bases match TRBD2. There are 16 residues in the CDR3. Per the germline V gene, CDR1 is SGHNT and CDR2 is YYREEE (reference sequence). Germline trimming cut 4 bases from V and 4 bases from J; bases unmatched to any gene: 7. The complete variable domain, with remaining parts taken from reference TRBV5-4 and TRBJ2-5, reads ETGVTQSPTHLIKTRGQQVTLRCSSQSGHNTVSWYQQALGQGPQFIFQYYREEENGRGNFPPRFSGLQFPNYSSELNVNALELDDSALYLCASSRTSGSGRETQYFGPGTRLLVL.

The V gene is TRBV5-1, the J gene TRBJ2-4; 8 bases fit TRBD2. V shed 3 bases, J shed 1 base, and the junction held 6 bases outside the gene matches. The CDR3 is 16 residues long. Germline V lookup: CDR1 SGHRS, CDR2 YFSETQ. The CDR3 is CASSSGTSWAKNIQYF. DNA of the CDR3: TGCGCCAGCAGCTCCGGGACTAGTTGGGCCAAAAACATTCAGTACTTC.

Details on this clone: Other DNA variants within this sample encode the same CDR3. The genes are TRBV12-3 or TRBV12-4 and TRBJ2-7, with D possibly matching TRBD2 (6 bases). CDR3 length equals 12 residues. Trimming left V 6 bases short and J 7 bases short, with 13 bases between. The CDR3 coding sequence is TGTGCCAGCAGCCCCCCCGGGAGAGAGCAGTACTTC. This encodes CASSPPGREQYF.

The chain has TRBV7-2 and TRBJ2-5; 7 bases fit TRBD1. Unmatched junction bases numbered 2, after V lost 3 bases and J lost 1 base. The length of the CDR3 is 14 residues. Looked up from germline, CDR1 is SGHTA and CDR2 is FQGNSA. The CDR3 loop is CASSFHRGQETQYF. DNA of the CDR3: TGTGCCAGCAGCTTTCACAGGGGCCAAGAGACCCAGTACTTC.

This clone occurred once. The chain recombines TRBV5-4 with TRBJ2-1; 13 bases fit TRBD2. The CDR3 loop spans 17 amino acids. In germline, CDR1 is SGHNT, CDR2 YYREEE (reference sequence). J gave up 7 bases and V 3 bases, and 10 bases lay outside the gene matches. The CDR3 DNA follows: TGTGCCAGCAGCTCAGAGCTCCGACTAGCGGGGGGAAATGAGCAGTTCTTC. Translation: CASSSELRLAGGNEQFF.

This clone occurred once. The V and J genes are TRBV2 and TRBJ2-3; D gene unclear. The germline V and J ends were trimmed by 6 bases and 1 base, with 2 bases remaining between them. This CDR3 contains 11 residues. The germline V gene encodes CDR1 SNHLY and CDR2 FYNNEI. The CDR3 reads CASRGTDTQYF. CDR3 in DNA: TGTGCCAGCAGGGGCACAGATACGCAGTATTTT.

There are a few counts of this clone. The identical CDR3 is also encoded by other nucleotide sequences in the sample. This sequence joins TRBV7-2 and TRBJ1-5; D gene uncertain. This CDR3 is 13 amino acids long. Germline CDR1 and CDR2: SGHTA and FQGNSA. The V end lost 0 bases, the J end lost 4 bases, and 4 bases lay between the germline ends. CDR3 loop: CASSLAVNQPQHF. CDR3 nucleotides: TGTGCCAGCAGCTTAGCGGTGAATCAGCCCCAGCATTTT.

V usage is TRBV2 and J usage is TRBJ1-6; 7 nucleotides line up with TRBD1. V lost 4 bases and J lost 6; bases outside the gene matches: 6. The length of the CDR3 is 15 residues. Germline V gene sequence: CDR1 SNHLY, CDR2 FYNNEI. CDR3 residues: CASSGEGQTNSPLHF. The CDR3 coding sequence is TGTGCCAGCAGTGGAGAGGGACAGACTAATTCACCCCTCCACTTT.

This sequence joins TRBV24-1 and TRBJ1-1; possible D gene TRBD1, 6 bases. The ends were cut back, 5 bases at V and 5 bases at J, with 17 bases in the middle. Germline loops: CDR1 KGHDR, CDR2 SFDVKD. The CDR3 consists of 15 residues. CDR3 sequence reads: CATSGTAPRGTEAFF. CDR3 coding DNA: TGTGCCACCAGTGGGACAGCTCCTCGAGGGACTGAAGCTTTCTTT.

V usage is TRBV9 and J usage is TRBJ2-5; D is possibly TRBD1 (5 bases). The CDR3 is made up of 13 amino acids. CDR1 SGDLS and CDR2 YYNGEE come from the germline V gene. Trimming removed 4 bases at V and 0 bases at J, with 7 bases between. The CDR3 protein is CASSTDNQETQYF. CDR3 coding DNA: TGTGCCAGCAGCACGGACAACCAAGAGACCCAGTACTTC.